This T cell receptor (beta chain) comes out of a study of blood T cell repertoires in COVID-19. Overall study context: Donors in the United States, Italy and Spain gave samples during acute or convalescent COVID-19. Nucleic acid was either cDNA or gDNA, and it came from T cells, B-cell-depleted T cells, or PBMCs.

Per the original data handling: For nucleated cells, counts were estimated from reference gene primer amplification. The table came from immunoSEQ multiplex PCR; TCRdb's copy has only in-frame clones and leaves some out. V and J calls and clone size come straight from that table; D and trimming were deduced from the DNA. This sample yields 140,000 to 150,000 clones, of which over 75% are seen a single time; around 1.7% belongs to the top ten. This CDR3 is built from 14 residues. The germline V and J ends were trimmed by 5 bases and 5 bases, with 12 bases remaining between them. Germline CDR1 MNHEY, CDR2 SMNVEV (reference sequence).

This chain connects TRBV27 to TRBJ1-4; no clear D. The receptor was isolated from a woman in her forties or fifties with acute or convalescent COVID-19. The source material was peripheral blood. The CDR3 coding sequence is TGTGCCAGCAGTCCCGGGAGTTTAAATGAAAAACTGTTTTTT. It yields the protein CASSPGSLNEKLFF.